This TCR beta chain was captured in a study of shared clonotypes between healthy human individuals. V lost 3 bases to trimming and J lost 4 bases, with 16 bases between them. CDR3 length equals 16 residues. Germline V CDR1 and CDR2: MNHEY, SMNVEV (reference sequence). Terminally differentiated effector memory CD45RA+ cells were excluded by CCR7 positive selection of CD45RO-negative cells. Using immunoSEQ multiplex PCR, the repertoire was profiled, and TCRdb retains in-frame clones only, with some absent. This table has hundreds of thousands of clones, about 90% appearing once. Sequences were obtained from naive CD8+ T cells sorted from blood. The receptor was isolated from a man aged 25 to 45 in good health. This sequence joins TRBV27 and TRBJ2-1; D might be TRBD1 or TRBD2, each matching 6 bases. The CDR3 DNA follows: TGTGCCAGCAGTTTGACGGGGGCAAGGTATTACAATGAGCAGTTCTTC. This gives the protein CASSLTGARYYNEQFF.